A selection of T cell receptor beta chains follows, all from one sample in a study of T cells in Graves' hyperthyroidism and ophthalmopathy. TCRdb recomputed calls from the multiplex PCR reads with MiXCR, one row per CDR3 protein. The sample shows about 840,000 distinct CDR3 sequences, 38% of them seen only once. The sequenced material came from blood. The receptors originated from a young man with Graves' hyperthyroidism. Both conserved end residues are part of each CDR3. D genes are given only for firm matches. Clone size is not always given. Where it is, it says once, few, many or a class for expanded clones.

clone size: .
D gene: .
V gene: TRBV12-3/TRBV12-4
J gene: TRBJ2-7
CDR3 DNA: TGTGCCAGCAGTTTCGTAGGGCTCCGCGAGCAGTACTTC
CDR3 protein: CASSFVGLREQYF

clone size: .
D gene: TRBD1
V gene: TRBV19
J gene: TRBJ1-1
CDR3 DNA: TGTGCCAGTACCGGGACAGGGGCGGGTGACACTGAAGCTTTCTTT
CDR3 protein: CASTGTGAGDTEAFF

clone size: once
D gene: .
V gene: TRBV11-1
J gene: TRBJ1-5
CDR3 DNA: TGTGCTAGATCCGGGATGGGGCCAGTGGGGGATAGCAATCAGCCCCAGCATTTT
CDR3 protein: CARSGMGPVGDSNQPQHF

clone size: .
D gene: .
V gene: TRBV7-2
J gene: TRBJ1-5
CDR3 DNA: TGTGCCAGCAGCGTACAGGGCGCCTACGAGCAGCCCCAGCATTTT
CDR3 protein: CASSVQGAYEQPQHF

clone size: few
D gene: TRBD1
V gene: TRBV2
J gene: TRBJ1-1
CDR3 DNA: TGTGCCAGCAGCCTTTGGGACAGGGGGAACACTGAAGCTTTCTTT
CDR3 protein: CASSLWDRGNTEAFF

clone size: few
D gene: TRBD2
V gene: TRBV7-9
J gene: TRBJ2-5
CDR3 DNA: TGTGCCAGCAGCTTGCCCCGGACTAGTGGAGAGACCCAGTACTTC
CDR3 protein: CASSLPRTSGETQYF

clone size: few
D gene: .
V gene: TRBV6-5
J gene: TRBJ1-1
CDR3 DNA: TGTGCCAGCACCTCCGCCTTCGCTGAAGCTTTCTTT
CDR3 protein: CASTSAFAEAFF

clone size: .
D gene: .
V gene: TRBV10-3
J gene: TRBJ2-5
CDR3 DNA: TGTGCCATCAGTGAGCCCGGGGGCCAGTACTTC
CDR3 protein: CAISEPGGQYF

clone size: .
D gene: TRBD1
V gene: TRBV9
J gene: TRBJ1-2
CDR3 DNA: TGTGCCAGCAGCTTAGGGACAGAACTCTATGACTACACCTTC
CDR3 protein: CASSLGTELYDYTF

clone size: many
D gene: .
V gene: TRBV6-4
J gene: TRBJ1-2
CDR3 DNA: TGTGCCAGCAGTGCCGGGATCGGCAGTGGCTACACCTTC
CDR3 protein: CASSAGIGSGYTF

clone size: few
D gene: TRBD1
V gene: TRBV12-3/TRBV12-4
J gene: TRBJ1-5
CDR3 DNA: TGTGCCAGCAGAAGGACAGGCTCGGGGCAGCCCCAGCATTTT
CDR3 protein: CASRRTGSGQPQHF

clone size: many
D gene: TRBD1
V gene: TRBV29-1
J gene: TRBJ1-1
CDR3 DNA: TGCAGCGACGCCGGGACAGGGGGTGGACCGAACACTGAAGCTTTCTTT
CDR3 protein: CSDAGTGGGPNTEAFF

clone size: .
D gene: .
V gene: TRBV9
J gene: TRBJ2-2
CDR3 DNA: TGTGCCAGCAGCGTAGAAGGGAACCTGAACACCGGGGAGCTGTTTTTT
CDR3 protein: CASSVEGNLNTGELFF

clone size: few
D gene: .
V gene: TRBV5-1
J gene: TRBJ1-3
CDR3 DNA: TGCGCCAGCAGCTTGGATAGGATCCTCTCTGGAAACACCATATATTTT
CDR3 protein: CASSLDRILSGNTIYF

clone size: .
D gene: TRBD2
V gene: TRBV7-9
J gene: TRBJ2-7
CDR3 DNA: TGTGCCAGCAGCTCATCCCGACTAGCGGGGGCCTACGAGCAGTACTTC
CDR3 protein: CASSSSRLAGAYEQYF

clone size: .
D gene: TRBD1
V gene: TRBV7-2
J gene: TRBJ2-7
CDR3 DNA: TGTGCCAGCAGCCATGCGACAGGGGGCTACTACGAGCAGTACTTC
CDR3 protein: CASSHATGGYYEQYF

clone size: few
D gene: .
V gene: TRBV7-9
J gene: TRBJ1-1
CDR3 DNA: TGTGCCAGCAGATCGATCGCCGGCGTCACTGAAGCTTTCTTT
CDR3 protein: CASRSIAGVTEAFF

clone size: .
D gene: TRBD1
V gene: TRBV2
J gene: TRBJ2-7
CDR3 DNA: TGTGCCAGCACGCTAACAGGGGGCCTGAAGTACTTC
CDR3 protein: CASTLTGGLKYF

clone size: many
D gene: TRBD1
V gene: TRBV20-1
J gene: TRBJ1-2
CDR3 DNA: TGCAGTGCTAGAGAAGACAGGGGATTCGATGGCTACACCTTC
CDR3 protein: CSAREDRGFDGYTF

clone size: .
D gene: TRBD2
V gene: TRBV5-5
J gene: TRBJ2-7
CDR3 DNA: TGTGCCAGCAGCACAGGACTAGCGGGAGCGGGCGAGCAGTACTTC
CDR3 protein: CASSTGLAGAGEQYF

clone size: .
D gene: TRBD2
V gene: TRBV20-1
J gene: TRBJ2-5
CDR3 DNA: TGCAGTGCCCAGAGCGGGGGCGCCGAGACCCAGTACTTC
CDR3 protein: CSAQSGGAETQYF

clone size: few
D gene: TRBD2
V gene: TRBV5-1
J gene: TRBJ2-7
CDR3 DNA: TGCGCCAGCAGCTTGGAGACATCGCGGGGGACTAGGGGCTACGAGCAGTACTTC
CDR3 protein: CASSLETSRGTRGYEQYF

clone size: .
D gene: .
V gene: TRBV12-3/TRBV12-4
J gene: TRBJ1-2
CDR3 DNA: TGTGCCAGCAGAAAGACTGGGCCTGGCTACACCTTC
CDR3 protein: CASRKTGPGYTF

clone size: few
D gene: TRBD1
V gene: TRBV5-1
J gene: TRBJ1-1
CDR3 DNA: TGCGCCAGCAGCCCCGGTGGACAGGGGAGCACTGAAGCTTTCTTT
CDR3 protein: CASSPGGQGSTEAFF

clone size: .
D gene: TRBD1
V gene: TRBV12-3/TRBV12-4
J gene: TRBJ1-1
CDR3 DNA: TGTGCCAGCAGCCGCCCGACAGGGGAGGTGGAAGCTTTCTTT
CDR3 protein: CASSRPTGEVEAFF

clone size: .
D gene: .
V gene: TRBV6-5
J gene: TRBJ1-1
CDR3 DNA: TGTGCCAGCAGTTACTCGGGGTCAGTGAACACTGAAGCTTTCTTT
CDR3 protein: CASSYSGSVNTEAFF

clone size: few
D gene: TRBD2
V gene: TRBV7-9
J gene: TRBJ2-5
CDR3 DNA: TGTGCCAGCAGCTTGTCCGCGGGAGGGGGAGAGACCCAGTACTTC
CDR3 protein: CASSLSAGGGETQYF

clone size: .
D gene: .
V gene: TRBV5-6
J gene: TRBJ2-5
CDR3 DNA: TGTGCCAGCAGCTTCCCGGGCCCGGAGACCCAGTACTTC
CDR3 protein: CASSFPGPETQYF

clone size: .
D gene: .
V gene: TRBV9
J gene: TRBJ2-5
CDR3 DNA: TGTGCCAGCAGCCAAGGTCGGATGTGGGTAGCCGTCGAGACCCAGTACTTC
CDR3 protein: CASSQGRMWVAVETQYF

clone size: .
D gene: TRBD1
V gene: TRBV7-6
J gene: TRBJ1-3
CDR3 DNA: TGTGCCAGCAGCACGCCGGGGACAGGGTACGGAAACACCATATATTTT
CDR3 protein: CASSTPGTGYGNTIYF

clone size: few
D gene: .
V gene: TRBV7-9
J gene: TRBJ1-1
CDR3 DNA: TGTGCCAGCAGCTTAGGTATAGAGAACACTGAAGCTTTCTTT
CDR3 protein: CASSLGIENTEAFF